Listed below are T cell receptor beta chains from one sample, sequenced in a study of control samples from healthy donors and cancer patients. Profiling relied on immunoSEQ multiplex PCR, and the TCRdb table lists in-frame clones only, not all of them. The sample yields fewer than 200,000 clones, 85% to 95% seen once. Source material: blood. The receptors derive from a man between 18 and 35 years old in good health. CDR3s include the opening cysteine and the closing phenylalanine or tryptophan. D genes are given only for firm matches. Size values are once, few and many counts, or a class for expanded clones, and some rows have none.

v_call: TRBV25-1; j_call: TRBJ2-5; clone_size: -; d_call: -; cdr3_nt: TGTGCCAGCAGTGAAAGGGGTGAAGAGACCCAGTACTTC; cdr3_aa: CASSERGEETQYF
v_call: TRBV30; j_call: TRBJ2-5; clone_size: -; d_call: -; cdr3_nt: TGTGCCTGGAGTCTGTATCAAGAGACCCAGTACTTC; cdr3_aa: CAWSLYQETQYF
v_call: TRBV27; j_call: TRBJ1-3; clone_size: -; d_call: -; cdr3_nt: TGTGCCAGCAGCAATCCTTTGACTAACACCATATATTTT; cdr3_aa: CASSNPLTNTIYF
v_call: TRBV5-4; j_call: TRBJ2-2; clone_size: once; d_call: TRBD2; cdr3_nt: TGTGCCAGCAGCTGGACTAGCGGGGGCCCAACCGGGGAGCTGTTTTTT; cdr3_aa: CASSWTSGGPTGELFF
v_call: TRBV20-1; j_call: TRBJ2-7; clone_size: few; d_call: -; cdr3_nt: TGCAGTGCCGGGACGGCGGACGAGCAGTACTTC; cdr3_aa: CSAGTADEQYF
v_call: TRBV18; j_call: TRBJ2-7; clone_size: once; d_call: -; cdr3_nt: TGTGCCAGCTCACCCGGCGGGACATTTTCCTACGAGCAGTACTTC; cdr3_aa: CASSPGGTFSYEQYF
v_call: TRBV24-1; j_call: TRBJ1-2; clone_size: few; d_call: -; cdr3_nt: TGTGCCACCAGTGATACTGGGAAGTTGGGAGGCTACACCTTC; cdr3_aa: CATSDTGKLGGYTF
v_call: TRBV9; j_call: TRBJ1-3; clone_size: once; d_call: -; cdr3_nt: TGTGCCAGCAGCGTATCAGTAAGCTCTGGAAACACCATATATTTT; cdr3_aa: CASSVSVSSGNTIYF
v_call: TRBV3-1/TRBV3-2; j_call: TRBJ2-5; clone_size: -; d_call: -; cdr3_nt: TGTGCCAGCAGCCAAGAGTCAGGTCAAGAGACCCAGTACTTC; cdr3_aa: CASSQESGQETQYF
v_call: TRBV28; j_call: TRBJ2-7; clone_size: -; d_call: -; cdr3_nt: TGTGCCAGCGGCCCTGGAATTTGGTACGAGCAGTACTTC; cdr3_aa: CASGPGIWYEQYF
v_call: TRBV6-1; j_call: TRBJ2-7; clone_size: -; d_call: -; cdr3_nt: TGTGCCAGCAGTGAAGGGGCAGGCTTCTACGAGCAGTACTTC; cdr3_aa: CASSEGAGFYEQYF
v_call: TRBV30; j_call: TRBJ2-7; clone_size: few; d_call: TRBD1; cdr3_nt: TGTGCCTGGAGTCGACAGGGTGTCTACTACGAGCAGTACTTC; cdr3_aa: CAWSRQGVYYEQYF
v_call: TRBV3-1/TRBV3-2; j_call: TRBJ2-1; clone_size: -; d_call: -; cdr3_nt: TGTGCCAGCAGGGAAGACACAAACACAAATGAGCAGTTCTTC; cdr3_aa: CASREDTNTNEQFF
v_call: TRBV4-1; j_call: TRBJ1-6; clone_size: once; d_call: -; cdr3_nt: TGCGCCAGCAGCCGGTCGACAGCAGATAATTCACCCCTCCACTTT; cdr3_aa: CASSRSTADNSPLHF
v_call: TRBV6-1; j_call: TRBJ2-1; clone_size: -; d_call: TRBD1; cdr3_nt: TGTGCCAGCAGTGAAGGTTGGGGAACCGGGACAGGGAGGAATGAGCAGTTCTTC; cdr3_aa: CASSEGWGTGTGRNEQFF
v_call: TRBV7-8; j_call: TRBJ2-3; clone_size: -; d_call: -; cdr3_nt: TGTGCCAGCAGCTTCGACCCTACAGATACGCAGTATTTT; cdr3_aa: CASSFDPTDTQYF
v_call: TRBV28; j_call: TRBJ2-7; clone_size: -; d_call: -; cdr3_nt: TGTGCCAGCAGTTCCCCCTCAAGGGGCGAGCAGTACTTC; cdr3_aa: CASSSPSRGEQYF
v_call: TRBV5-4; j_call: TRBJ1-2; clone_size: -; d_call: TRBD1; cdr3_nt: TGTGCCAGCAGCCCATGGGACAGCTATGGCTACACCTTC; cdr3_aa: CASSPWDSYGYTF
v_call: TRBV24-1; j_call: TRBJ1-3; clone_size: -; d_call: -; cdr3_nt: TGTGCCACCAGCACAACAGGGGGAAACACCATATATTTT; cdr3_aa: CATSTTGGNTIYF
v_call: TRBV9; j_call: TRBJ2-1; clone_size: -; d_call: -; cdr3_nt: TGTGCCAGCAGCGTGGGGACTCGCGGTACCTACAATGAGCAGTTCTTC; cdr3_aa: CASSVGTRGTYNEQFF
v_call: TRBV2; j_call: TRBJ1-4; clone_size: -; d_call: TRBD1; cdr3_nt: TGTGCCAGCACAGAAAACAGGGGTACTGAAAAACTGTTTTTT; cdr3_aa: CASTENRGTEKLFF
v_call: TRBV5-1; j_call: TRBJ1-2; clone_size: -; d_call: TRBD1; cdr3_nt: TGCGCCAGCAGCCCGGGGGGACAGCGCTATGGCTACACCTTC; cdr3_aa: CASSPGGQRYGYTF
v_call: TRBV5-1; j_call: TRBJ2-7; clone_size: -; d_call: -; cdr3_nt: TGCGCCAGCAGCTTGATGGACCCTTACTCCTACGAGCAGTACTTC; cdr3_aa: CASSLMDPYSYEQYF
v_call: TRBV21-1; j_call: TRBJ2-7; clone_size: -; d_call: -; cdr3_nt: TGTGCCAGCACCCCCCCCGAGCAGTACTTC; cdr3_aa: CASTPPEQYF